The clone carrying this T cell receptor (beta chain) came up once. Genomic DNA provided the template from which TCR beta CDR3 was amplified by two-round multiplex PCR. Primers (each specific to one TRBV or TRBJ gene) were used in first-round PCR. TCRdb re-called the multiplex PCR reads through MiXCR, storing one row per CDR3 protein. Of tens of thousands of distinct CDR3 sequences in the sample, under 60% are singletons; the top ten hold 15%. Free of prior chemotherapy, radiotherapy and other malignancies, all of the patients were also node-negative on CT and PET/CT. Each of two time points yielded around 5.9 milliliters of peripheral venous blood. The data stem from a study of prognosis after radiotherapy for stage I lung cancer. Overall study: Those with stage I non-small cell lung cancer who took part were enrolled between 2018 and 2019.

The CDR3 extends over 14 amino acids. CDR1 MNHEY and CDR2 SMNVEV come from the germline V gene (reference sequence). Trimming removed 6 bases at V and 0 bases at J, with 6 bases between. The chain combines TRBV27 with TRBJ2-6, with D hard to call. This receptor was taken from a donor aged 50 or older with non-small cell lung cancer. The sample was PBMCs, taken before or after stereotactic body radiation therapy (not recorded which). Here the CDR3 DNA reads TGTGCCAGCAGGGAATACTCTGGGGCCAACGTCCTGACTTTC. This translates into CASREYSGANVLTF. Together with reference TRBV27 and TRBJ2-6, the CDR3 gives the full variable domain: EAQVTQNPRYLITVTGKKLTVTCSQNMNHEYMSWYRQDPGLGLRQIYYSMNVEVTDKGDVPEGYKVSRKEKRNFPLILESPSPNQTSLYFCASREYSGANVLTFGAGSRLTVL.